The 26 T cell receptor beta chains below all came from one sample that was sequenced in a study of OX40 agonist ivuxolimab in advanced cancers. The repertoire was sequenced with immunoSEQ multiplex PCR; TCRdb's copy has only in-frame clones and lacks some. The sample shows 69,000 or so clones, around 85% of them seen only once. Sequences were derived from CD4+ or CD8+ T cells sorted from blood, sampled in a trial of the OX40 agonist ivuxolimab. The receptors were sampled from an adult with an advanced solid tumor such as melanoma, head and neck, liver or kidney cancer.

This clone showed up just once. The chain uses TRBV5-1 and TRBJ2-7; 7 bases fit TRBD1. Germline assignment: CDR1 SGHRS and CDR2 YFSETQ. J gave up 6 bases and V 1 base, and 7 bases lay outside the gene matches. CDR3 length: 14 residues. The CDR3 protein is CASSLKETGFEQYF. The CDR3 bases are TGCGCCAGCAGCTTGAAGGAGACAGGGTTCGAGCAGTACTTC.

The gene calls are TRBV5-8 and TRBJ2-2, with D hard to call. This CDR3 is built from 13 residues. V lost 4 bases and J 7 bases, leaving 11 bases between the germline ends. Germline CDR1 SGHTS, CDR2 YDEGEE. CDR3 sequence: CASSAIPGGELFF. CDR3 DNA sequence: TGTGCCAGCAGCGCCATCCCGGGCGGGGAGCTGTTTTTT.

In DNA, the CDR3 is TGTGCCAGCAGCTTAGCTTTAGGCACTGAAGCTTTCTTT. This translates into CASSLALGTEAFF. V usage is TRBV7-8 and J usage is TRBJ1-1; D gene ambiguous. Germline loops: CDR1 SGHVS, CDR2 FQNEAQ. The CDR3 has 13 amino acids. V dropped 0 bases and J dropped 4 bases, with 6 bases sitting between them. Using reference TRBV7-8 and TRBJ1-1 for the parts outside the CDR3, the full variable domain is GAGVSQSPRYKVAKRGQDVALRCDPISGHVSLFWYQQALGQGPEFLTYFQNEAQLDKSGLPSDRFFAERPEGSVSTLKIQRTQQEDSAVYLCASSLALGTEAFFGQGTRLTVV.

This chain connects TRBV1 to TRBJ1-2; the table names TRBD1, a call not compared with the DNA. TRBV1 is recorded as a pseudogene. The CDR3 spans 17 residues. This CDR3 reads CTSSQDPDRAPNYGYTF. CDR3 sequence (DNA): TGCACCAGCAGCCAAGATCCAGACAGGGCACCTAACTATGGCTACACCTTC.

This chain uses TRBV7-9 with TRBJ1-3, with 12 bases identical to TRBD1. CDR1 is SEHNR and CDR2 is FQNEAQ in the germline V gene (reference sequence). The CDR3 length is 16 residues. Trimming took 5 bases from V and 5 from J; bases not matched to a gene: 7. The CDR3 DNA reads TGTGCCAGCAGCCCCCCGGGACAGGGGGCGCGAAACACCATATATTTT. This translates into CASSPPGQGARNTIYF.

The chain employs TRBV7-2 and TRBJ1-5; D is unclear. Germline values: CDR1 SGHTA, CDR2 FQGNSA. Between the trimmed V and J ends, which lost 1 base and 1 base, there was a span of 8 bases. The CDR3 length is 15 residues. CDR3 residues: CASSLDSWSNQPQHF. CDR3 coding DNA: TGTGCCAGCAGCTTAGATTCTTGGAGCAATCAGCCCCAGCATTTT.

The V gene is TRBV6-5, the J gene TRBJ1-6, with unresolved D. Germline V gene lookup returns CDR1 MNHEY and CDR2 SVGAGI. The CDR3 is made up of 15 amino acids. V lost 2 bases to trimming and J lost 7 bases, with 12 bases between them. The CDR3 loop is CASSYSHQSNSPLHF. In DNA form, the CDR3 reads TGTGCCAGCAGTTACAGTCATCAGTCCAATTCACCCCTCCACTTT.

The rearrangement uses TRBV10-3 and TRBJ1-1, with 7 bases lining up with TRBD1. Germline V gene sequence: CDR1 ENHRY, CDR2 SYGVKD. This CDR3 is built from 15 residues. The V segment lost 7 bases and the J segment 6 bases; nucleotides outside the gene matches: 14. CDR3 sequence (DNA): TGTGCCATCACCAGACAGGGAAGCGTGGACGCTGAAGCTTTCTTT. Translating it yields CAITRQGSVDAEAFF.

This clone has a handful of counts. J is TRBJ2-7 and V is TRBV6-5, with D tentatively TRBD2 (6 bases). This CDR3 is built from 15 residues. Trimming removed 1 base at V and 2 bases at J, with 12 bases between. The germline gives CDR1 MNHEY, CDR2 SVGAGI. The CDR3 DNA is TGTGCCAGCAGTTACTTACGGCGGGAAACCTACGAGCAGTACTTC. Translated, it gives CASSYLRRETYEQYF.

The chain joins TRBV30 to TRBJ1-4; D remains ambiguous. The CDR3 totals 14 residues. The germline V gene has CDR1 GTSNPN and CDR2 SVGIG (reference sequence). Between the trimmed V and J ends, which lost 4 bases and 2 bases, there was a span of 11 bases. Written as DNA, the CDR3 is TGTGCCTGGATTGATGGCGGGACTAATGAAAAACTGTTTTTT. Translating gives CAWIDGGTNEKLFF.

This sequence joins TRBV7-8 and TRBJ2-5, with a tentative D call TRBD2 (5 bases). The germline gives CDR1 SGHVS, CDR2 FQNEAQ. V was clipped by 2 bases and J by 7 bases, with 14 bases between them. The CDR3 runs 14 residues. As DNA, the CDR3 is TGTGCCAGCAGCTTAACCGAGATTGAGGGGACCCAGTACTTC. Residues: CASSLTEIEGTQYF.

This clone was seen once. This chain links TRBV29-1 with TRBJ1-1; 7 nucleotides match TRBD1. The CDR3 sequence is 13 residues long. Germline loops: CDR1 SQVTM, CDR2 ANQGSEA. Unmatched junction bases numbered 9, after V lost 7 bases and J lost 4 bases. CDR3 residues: CSASSDRATEAFF. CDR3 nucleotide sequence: TGCAGCGCCTCTTCTGACAGGGCCACTGAAGCTTTCTTT. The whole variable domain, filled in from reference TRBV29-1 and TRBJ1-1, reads SAVISQKPSRDICQRGTSLTIQCQVDSQVTMMFWYRQQPGQSLTLIATANQGSEATYESGFVIDKFPISRPNLTFSTLTVSNMSPEDSSIYLCSASSDRATEAFFGQGTRLTVV.

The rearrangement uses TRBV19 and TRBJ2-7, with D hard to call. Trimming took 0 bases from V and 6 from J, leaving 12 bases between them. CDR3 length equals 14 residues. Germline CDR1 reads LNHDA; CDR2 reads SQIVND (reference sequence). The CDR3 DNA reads TGTGCCAGTAGTATAGATGACCGATTAGGCGAGCAGTACTTC. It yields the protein CASSIDDRLGEQYF.

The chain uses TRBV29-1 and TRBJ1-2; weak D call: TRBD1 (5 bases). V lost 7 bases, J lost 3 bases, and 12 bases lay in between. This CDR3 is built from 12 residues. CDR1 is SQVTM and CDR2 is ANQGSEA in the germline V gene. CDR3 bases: TGCAGCGGTTCAAGGGGTGACTATGGCTACACCTTC. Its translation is CSGSRGDYGYTF.

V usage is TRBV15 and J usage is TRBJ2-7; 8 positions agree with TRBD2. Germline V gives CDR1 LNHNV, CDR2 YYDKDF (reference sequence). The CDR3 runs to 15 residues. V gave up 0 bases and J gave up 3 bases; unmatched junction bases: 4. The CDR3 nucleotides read TGTGCCACCAGCAGAGAACGGGAGGGGGGCTACGAGCAGTACTTC. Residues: CATSREREGGYEQYF.

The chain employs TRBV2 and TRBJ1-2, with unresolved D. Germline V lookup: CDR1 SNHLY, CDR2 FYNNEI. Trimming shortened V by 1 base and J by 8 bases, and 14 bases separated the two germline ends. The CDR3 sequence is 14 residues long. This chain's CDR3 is CASSEGRTVSGYTF. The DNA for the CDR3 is TGTGCCAGCAGTGAAGGACGGACGGTCTCCGGCTACACCTTC.

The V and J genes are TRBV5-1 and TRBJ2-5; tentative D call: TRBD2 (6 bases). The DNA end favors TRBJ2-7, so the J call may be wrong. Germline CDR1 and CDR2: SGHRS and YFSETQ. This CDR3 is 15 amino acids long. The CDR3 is CASTPTGTEGYEQYF. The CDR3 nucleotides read TGCGCCAGCACCCCTACCGGGACTGAGGGTTACGAGCAGTACTTC.

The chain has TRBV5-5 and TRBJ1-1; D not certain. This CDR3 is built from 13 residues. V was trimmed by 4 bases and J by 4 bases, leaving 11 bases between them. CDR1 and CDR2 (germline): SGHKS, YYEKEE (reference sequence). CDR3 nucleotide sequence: TGTGCCAGCAGCCTCACACGGAGCACTGAAGCTTTCTTT. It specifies CASSLTRSTEAFF. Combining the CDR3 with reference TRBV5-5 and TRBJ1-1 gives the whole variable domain DAGVTQSPTHLIKTRGQQVTLRCSPISGHKSVSWYQQVLGQGPQFIFQYYEKEERGRGNFPDRFSARQFPNYSSELNVNALLLGDSALYLCASSLTRSTEAFFGQGTRLTVV.

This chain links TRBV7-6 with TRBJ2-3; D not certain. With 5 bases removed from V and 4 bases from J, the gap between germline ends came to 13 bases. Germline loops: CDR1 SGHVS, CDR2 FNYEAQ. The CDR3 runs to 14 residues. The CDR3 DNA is TGTGCCAGCAGCCTCTCCTTAGGATCAGATACGCAGTATTTT. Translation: CASSLSLGSDTQYF.

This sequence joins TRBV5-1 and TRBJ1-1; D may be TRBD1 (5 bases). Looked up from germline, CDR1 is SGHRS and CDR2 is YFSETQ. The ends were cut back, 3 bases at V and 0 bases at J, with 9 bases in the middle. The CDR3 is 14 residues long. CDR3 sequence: CASSYGAMNTEAFF. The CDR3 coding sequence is TGCGCCAGCAGCTATGGGGCTATGAACACTGAAGCTTTCTTT.

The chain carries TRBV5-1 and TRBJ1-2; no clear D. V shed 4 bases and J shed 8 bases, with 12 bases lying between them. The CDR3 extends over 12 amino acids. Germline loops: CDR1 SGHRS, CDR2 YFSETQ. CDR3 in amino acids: CASSDQWSGYTF. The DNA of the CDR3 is TGCGCCAGCAGCGACCAGTGGAGCGGCTACACCTTC.

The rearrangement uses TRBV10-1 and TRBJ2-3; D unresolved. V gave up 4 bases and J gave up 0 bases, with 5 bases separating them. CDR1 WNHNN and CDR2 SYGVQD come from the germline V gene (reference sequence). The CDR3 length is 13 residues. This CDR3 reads CASSARSTDTQYF. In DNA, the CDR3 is TGCGCCAGCAGTGCCCGGAGCACAGATACGCAGTATTTT.

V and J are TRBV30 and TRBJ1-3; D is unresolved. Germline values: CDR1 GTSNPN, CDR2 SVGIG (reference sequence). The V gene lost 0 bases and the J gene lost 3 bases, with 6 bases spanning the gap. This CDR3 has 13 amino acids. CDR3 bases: TGTGCCTGGAGTGTTAGCGATGGAAACACCATATATTTT. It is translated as CAWSVSDGNTIYF. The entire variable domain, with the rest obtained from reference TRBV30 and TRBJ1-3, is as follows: SQTIHQWPATLVQPVGSPLSLECTVEGTSNPNLYWYRQAAGRGLQLLFYSVGIGQISSEVPQNLSASRPQDRQFILSSKKLLLSDSGFYLCAWSVSDGNTIYFGEGSWLTVV.

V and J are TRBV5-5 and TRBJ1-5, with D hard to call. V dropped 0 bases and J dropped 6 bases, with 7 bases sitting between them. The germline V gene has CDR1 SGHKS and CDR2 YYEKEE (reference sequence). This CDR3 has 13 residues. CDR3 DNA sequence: TGTGCCAGCAGCTTGGAAGGGATTCAGCCCCAGCATTTT. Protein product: CASSLEGIQPQHF.

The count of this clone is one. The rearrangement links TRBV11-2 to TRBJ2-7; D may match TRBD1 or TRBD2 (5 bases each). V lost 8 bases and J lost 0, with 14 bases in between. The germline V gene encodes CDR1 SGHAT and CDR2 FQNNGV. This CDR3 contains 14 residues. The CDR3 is CASGRGVLSYEQYF. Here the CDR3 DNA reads TGTGCCAGCGGGAGAGGGGTCCTCTCCTACGAGCAGTACTTC.

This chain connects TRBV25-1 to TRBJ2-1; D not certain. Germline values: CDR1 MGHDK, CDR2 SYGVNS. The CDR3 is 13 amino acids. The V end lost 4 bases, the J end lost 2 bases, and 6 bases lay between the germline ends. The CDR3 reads CASSGNPYNEQFF. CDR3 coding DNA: TGTGCCAGCAGTGGCAACCCCTACAATGAGCAGTTCTTC. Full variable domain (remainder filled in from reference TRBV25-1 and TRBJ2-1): EADIYQTPRYLVIGTGKKITLECSQTMGHDKMYWYQQDPGMELHLIHYSYGVNSTEKGDLSSESTVSRIRTEHFPLTLESARPSHTSQYLCASSGNPYNEQFFGPGTRLTVL.